The sequence of this T cell receptor (beta chain) was determined in a study of blood T cells in healthy people across ages. The CDR3 consists of 14 residues. Trimming removed 3 bases at V and 7 bases at J, with 15 bases between. The authors ran a second PCR of about 7 to 12 cycles using a sample-barcoded 5' primer and a J-beta primer mix. TCRdb used MiXCR to reprocess the 5' RACE reads, holding one entry per CDR3 protein. This sample has fewer than 1,000,000 distinct CDR3 sequences, with about 45% found just once. The sample taken for sequencing was blood. The TCR comes from a man older than 75 in good health. The V and J genes are TRBV12-3 or TRBV12-4 and TRBJ1-2; TRBD1 might be the D (5 bases). CDR3 residues: CASSFLGGPIGYTF. The CDR3 DNA reads as TGTGCCAGCAGTTTTTTGGGGGGACCTATTGGCTACACCTTC.